This T cell receptor (beta chain) was recovered during a study of siplizumab effects on memory and regulatory T cells. Study results and limitations: Roughly 75-96% of proliferating clones (CD4+ or CD8+) could not be assigned a naive or memory phenotype. The average Treg-derived proportion among mappable alloreactive CD4+ clones was 65% to 75% with siplizumab versus 26.9% in controls.

Some clones are missing from TCRdb's copy, which holds only in-frame ones; the method was immunoSEQ multiplex PCR. Of approximately 92,000 clones in the sample, just under 95% are singletons; the top ten hold 1% to 1.5%. This CDR3 has 16 residues. With V trimmed by 2 bases and J by 3 bases, 5 bases remained unmatched. Germline CDR1 reads MNHEY; CDR2 reads SMNVEV (reference sequence). A word on this clone: Its specificity is unknown.

V usage is TRBV27 and J usage is TRBJ2-7, with 12 positions matching TRBD2. Sequencing was done on a sample of non-Treg CD4+ T cells sorted from blood. The TCR originated in a human donor in good health. The chain's CDR3 is CASSLTGLAGNYEQYF. In DNA form, the CDR3 reads TGTGCCAGCAGTTTAACAGGACTAGCGGGGAACTACGAGCAGTACTTC.